Described below is a single TCR beta chain sequence and its context. Its antigen is still unknown. Some second doses came at about 4 weeks and others at about 12 weeks; these were pooled. The entry originates in a study of T cell responses to AZD1222 COVID-19 vaccine. The study, taken as a whole, reports: After the peak T cell response, and only then, were repertoires sampled. Increases in Spike-specific TCR breadth and depth were seen after two AZD1222 doses. Seropositive status at baseline applied to only 6 or 7 AZD1222 recipients.

Generated by immunoSEQ multiplex PCR, the TCRdb table keeps only in-frame clones and is missing some. There are about 110,000 clones in the sample; 70% to 90% occur only once, and around 2.3% lies in the top ten. This sequence was found in an adult who received the AZD1222 COVID-19 vaccine. The material was peripheral blood, obtained 28 days after the second AZD1222 dose.

In DNA, the CDR3 is TGTGCCAGCAGTTACTCGCTTGAGGGAGAGACCCAGTACTTC. This encodes CASSYSLEGETQYF. This chain links TRBV6-5 with TRBJ2-5, with a weak D call TRBD2 (5 bases). Germline V gene data show CDR1 as MNHEY and CDR2 as SVGAGI. Trimming removed 0 bases at V and 4 bases at J, with 9 bases between. There are 14 residues in the CDR3.